The 4 T cell receptor beta chains listed next were all sequenced from one sample in a study. Using its own MiXCR run on the 5' RACE reads, TCRdb lists one record per CDR3 protein. The table has about 64,000 distinct CDR3 sequences, 22% seen once. The sequenced material came from memory CD4+ T cells sorted from a lymph node. The sample's subset: memory CD4+ T cells, CD4+CD45RO+CD25-. The source is a female donor with breast cancer.

V usage is TRBV5-1 and J usage is TRBJ2-6; D ambiguous. The CDR3 spans 14 residues. The germline gives CDR1 SGHRS, CDR2 YFSETQ. The ends were cut back, 3 bases at V and 2 bases at J, with 6 bases in the middle. The CDR3 sequence is CASSSEAGANVLTF. The CDR3, as DNA: TGCGCCAGCAGCTCCGAAGCTGGGGCCAACGTCCTGACTTTC. Complete variable domain (other parts from reference TRBV5-1 and TRBJ2-6): KAGVTQTPRYLIKTRGQQVTLSCSPISGHRSVSWYQQTPGQGLQFLFEYFSETQRNKGNFPGRFSGRQFSNSRSEMNVSTLELGDSALYLCASSSEAGANVLTFGAGSRLTVL.

CDR3 bases: TGTGCCAGCACTAGCGGGAAGAACACCGGGGAGCTGTTTTTT. It translates to CASTSGKNTGELFF. This chain links TRBV12-3 or TRBV12-4 with TRBJ2-2, with 9 nucleotides matching TRBD2. V gave up 7 bases and J gave up 1 base; unmatched junction bases: 1. CDR3 length: 14 amino acids.

About this clonotype: A read error is possible here, since a much larger clone lies one base away. V is TRBV4-3 and J is TRBJ2-5, with 11 nucleotides matching TRBD2. Germline V gene sequence: CDR1 LGHNA, CDR2 YSLEER. J lost 1 base, V lost 4 bases, and 8 bases had no gene match. The CDR3 is 17 residues long. For the CDR3, the DNA is TGCGCCAGCAGCCGGGATTTAGCGGGAGGGCCCCAAGAGACCCAGTACTTC. As protein: CASSRDLAGGPQETQYF.

The rearrangement links TRBV20-1 to TRBJ2-2; maybe TRBD2 (5 bases). V lost 2 bases, J lost 1 base, and 8 bases lay in between. The germline CDR1 and CDR2 sequences are DFQATT and SNEGSKA (reference sequence). This CDR3 region has 14 residues. CDR3 sequence: CSARPGKNTGELFF. The DNA for the CDR3 is TGCAGTGCTAGACCCGGGAAGAACACCGGGGAGCTGTTTTTT.